A single sample is the source of the 8 T cell receptor beta chains below, sequenced in a study of patients and donors after allogeneic stem cell transplantation. TCRdb re-analysed the RT-PCR reads in MiXCR, keeping a single row per CDR3 protein. This table holds about 160,000 distinct CDR3 sequences, about a third found once. Sequenced material: blood, either unsorted or a sorted T cell fraction (not recorded which). These receptors all come from a human donor who was either an allogeneic HSCT recipient or a stem cell or donor lymphocyte infusion donor (not recorded which). It is not recorded whose cells these are; they may come from a transplant donor.

The chain joins TRBV7-2 to TRBJ2-3, with a tentative D call TRBD2 (7 bases). CDR1 is SGHTA and CDR2 is FQGNSA in the germline V gene. With 3 bases removed from V and 3 bases from J, the gap between germline ends came to 19 bases. The CDR3 is 17 residues long. The CDR3 nucleotides read TGTGCCAGCAGCTTGACCCTTGGGGGGGGGCTGACAGATACGCAGTATTTT. Protein product: CASSLTLGGGLTDTQYF.

The CDR3 loop reads CATTADADTQYF. The CDR3 DNA reads as TGTGCCACCACCGCCGATGCCGATACGCAGTATTTT. The chain has TRBV28 and TRBJ2-3; D ambiguous. The V end lost 10 bases, the J end lost 6 bases, and 14 bases lay between the germline ends. The CDR3 loop spans 12 amino acids. Germline CDR1 and CDR2: MDHEN and SYDVKM.

The rearrangement joins TRBV2 to TRBJ1-6; TRBD1 might be the D (5 bases). V was cut by 8 bases and J by 7 bases, with 15 bases left in between. Germline CDR1 and CDR2: SNHLY and FYNNEI. CDR3 length equals 14 residues. DNA for the CDR3: TGTGCCAGCTCTGAGGGGCCCCCAAATTCACCCCTCCACTTT. This sequence encodes CASSEGPPNSPLHF. Full variable domain (rest looked up from reference TRBV2 and TRBJ1-6): EPEVTQTPSHQVTQMGQEVILRCVPISNHLYFYWYRQILGQKVEFLVSFYNNEISEKSEIFDDQFSVERPDGSNFTLKIRSTKLEDSAMYFCASSEGPPNSPLHFGNGTRLTVT.

This clonotype was detected many times. The rearrangement links TRBV5-1 to TRBJ1-4; the D gene is possibly TRBD1 (6 bases). V shed 0 bases and J shed 7 bases, with 13 bases lying between them. The germline V gene encodes CDR1 SGHRS and CDR2 YFSETQ. The CDR3 runs to 15 residues. CDR3 protein: CASSLAAGDGEKLFF. Here the CDR3 DNA reads TGCGCCAGCAGCTTGGCCGCAGGGGACGGTGAAAAACTGTTTTTT.

The chain has TRBV29-1 and TRBJ2-5; no definite D call. The CDR3 covers 11 residues. V lost 7 bases, J lost 5 bases, and 11 bases lay in between. Germline V gene sequence: CDR1 SQVTM, CDR2 ANQGSEA. The CDR3: CSAKVGETQYF. The CDR3 nucleotides read TGCAGCGCAAAGGTGGGGGAGACCCAGTACTTC.

This clonotype was recorded a few times. The rearrangement joins TRBV11-3 to TRBJ2-3, with D tentatively TRBD1 (5 bases). The V end lost 1 base, the J end lost 14 bases, and 16 bases lay between the germline ends. CDR1 is SGHNT and CDR2 is YENEEA in the germline V gene. The CDR3 has 13 residues. DNA of the CDR3: TGTGCCAGCAGCTTAGGCCTACTTTCGGACACGTATTTT. Its protein product is CASSLGLLSDTYF.

V gene TRBV12-3 or TRBV12-4 combines with J gene TRBJ2-2; 9 bases map to TRBD1. The CDR3 loop spans 18 amino acids. V shed 4 bases, J shed 4 bases, and the junction held 13 bases outside the gene matches. The CDR3 sequence: CASSSLPLGTGSTGELFF. Here the CDR3 DNA reads TGTGCCAGCAGTTCCCTCCCGTTGGGGACAGGGAGCACCGGGGAGCTGTTTTTT.

This clonotype was seen only a few times. The chain couples TRBV5-1 to TRBJ1-2; D unresolved. The CDR3 has 15 amino acids. V lost 3 bases to trimming and J lost 4 bases, with 16 bases between them. CDR1 and CDR2 from the germline V gene are SGHRS and YFSETQ. The CDR3: CASSSNSREPYGYTF. The CDR3 DNA is TGCGCCAGCAGCTCTAACAGCCGAGAACCCTATGGCTACACCTTC.